This is a list of T cell receptor beta chains from one sample in a study of OX40 agonist ivuxolimab in advanced cancers. The method was immunoSEQ multiplex PCR; TCRdb's version includes in-frame clones alone and lacks a portion of them. The sample records tens of thousands of clones, more than 75% being singletons. Sequencing was performed on CD4+ or CD8+ T cells sorted from blood, taken in a trial of the OX40 agonist ivuxolimab. The receptor source for this set is an adult with an advanced solid tumor such as melanoma, head and neck, liver or kidney cancer. Both conserved end residues are part of each CDR3. The D gene is left open where the match is weak. Some rows have no size entry. The others give once, few or many, or a class for an expanded clone.

>TRBJ1-5|-|-|TRBV21-1
TGTGCCAGCAGCCCTCAATTTCGCAGGGGGAGGCATTTT
CASSPQFRRGRHF
>TRBJ2-5|-|-|TRBV6-1
TGTGCCAGCAGTGAAGCGCTTGGGCTGCCTGGGGAGACCCAGTACTTC
CASSEALGLPGETQYF
>TRBJ2-7|-|-|TRBV5-5
TGTGCCAGCAGCCGTCTAGACACAGTTAATTCCTACGAGCAGTACTTC
CASSRLDTVNSYEQYF
>TRBJ1-4|-|-|TRBV11-2
TGTGCCAGCAGCTCCGCTTCGACAGCAACTAATGAAAAACTGTTTTTT
CASSSASTATNEKLFF
>TRBJ2-7|-|TRBD2|TRBV6-1
TGTGCCAGTAGCGGGAGGGCCAACGGAGAGCAGTACTTC
CASSGRANGEQYF
>TRBJ2-7|-|TRBD2|TRBV4-3
TGCGCCAGCAGCCAAGGGTTGGGCGGGAGGGCCTACGAGCAGTACTTC
CASSQGLGGRAYEQYF
>TRBJ1-2|medium-sized|-|TRBV5-6
TGTGCCAGCAGCTCCACGTATGGCTACACCTTC
CASSSTYGYTF
>TRBJ1-2|-|TRBD1|TRBV4-3
TGCGCCAGCCGACCATGGACACAGGGGGAGAACTATGGCTACACCTTC
CASRPWTQGENYGYTF
>TRBJ1-1|-|TRBD1|TRBV28
TGTGCCAGCTATACCAGGGGGCGGGGCACTGAAGCTTTCTTT
CASYTRGRGTEAFF
>TRBJ2-1|few|-|TRBV28
TGTGCCAGCAGTTTCGGTAGCGGCTACAATGAGCAGTTCTTC
CASSFGSGYNEQFF
>TRBJ2-2|-|TRBD1|TRBV7-6
TGTGCCAGCAGCTTTCTGACAGGGAGCGACACCGGGGAGCTGTTTTTT
CASSFLTGSDTGELFF
>TRBJ2-7|-|TRBD2|TRBV10-3
TGTGCCATTTCCAACAGCGGGAGCGAGCAGTACTTC
CAISNSGSEQYF
>TRBJ2-1|-|-|TRBV25-1
TGTGCCAGCAGTGACTCTTGGGTGGGAAACTTCTTC
CASSDSWVGNFF
>TRBJ1-1|-|-|TRBV16
TGTGCCAGCAGCCAATCGTTTAATGCTGAAGCTTTCTTT
CASSQSFNAEAFF
>TRBJ2-2|-|TRBD2|TRBV28
TGTGCCAGCAGCCGGGGACTAGCGGGAAGACACACCGGGGAGCTGTTTTTT
CASSRGLAGRHTGELFF
>TRBJ2-1|-|-|TRBV21-1
TGTGCCAGCAGGCGCAGGGGGGGGACTAGCACTAGCTACAATGAGCAGTTCTTC
CASRRRGGTSTSYNEQFF
>TRBJ2-1|-|-|TRBV27
TGTGCCAGCAGTTTAAGACGGATATTGGGCAATGAGCAGTTCTTC
CASSLRRILGNEQFF
>TRBJ2-1|-|-|TRBV4-1
TGCGCCAGCAGCCTGAACCTACCCTCGATCTTTCCGGGGGAACGCAATGAGCAGTTCTTC
CASSLNLPSIFPGERNEQFF
>TRBJ2-3|-|-|TRBV15
TGTGCCACCAGAGCTAGCTCAGGGGTTACGCAGTATTTT
CATRASSGVTQYF
>TRBJ1-3|-|-|TRBV7-9
TGTGCCAGCAGCTTAGGGGATCTCTCTGGAAACACCATATATTTT
CASSLGDLSGNTIYF
>TRBJ2-1|-|-|TRBV18
TGTGCCAGCTCAAAAAAGGGGGAATTAAATGAGCAGTTCTTC
CASSKKGELNEQFF
>TRBJ1-5|-|TRBD1|TRBV19
TGTGCCAGTAACACGGGACAGGGAAATCAGCCCCAGCATTTT
CASNTGQGNQPQHF